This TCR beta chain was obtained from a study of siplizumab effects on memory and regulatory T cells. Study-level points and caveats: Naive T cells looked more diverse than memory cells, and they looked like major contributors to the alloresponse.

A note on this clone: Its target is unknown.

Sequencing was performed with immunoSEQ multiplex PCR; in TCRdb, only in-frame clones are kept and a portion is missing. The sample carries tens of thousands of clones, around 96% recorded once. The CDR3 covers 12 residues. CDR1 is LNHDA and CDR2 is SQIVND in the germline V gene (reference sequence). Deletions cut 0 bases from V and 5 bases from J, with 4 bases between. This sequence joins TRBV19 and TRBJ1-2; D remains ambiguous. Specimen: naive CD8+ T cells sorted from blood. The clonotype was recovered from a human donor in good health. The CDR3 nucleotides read TGTGCCAGTAGTATAGACGTATATGGCTACACCTTC. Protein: CASSIDVYGYTF. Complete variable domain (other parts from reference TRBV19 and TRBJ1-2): DGGITQSPKYLFRKEGQNVTLSCEQNLNHDAMYWYRQDPGQGLRLIYYSQIVNDFQKGDIAEGYSVSREKKESFPLTVTSAQKNPTAFYLCASSIDVYGYTFGSGTRLTVV.